The clone carrying this T cell receptor (beta chain) was seen more than once but under ten times. Its antigen is unidentified. The data derive from a study of T cell repertoires in cytomegalovirus infection. Turning to the study itself: Indicated by public TCR beta signatures were CMV infection and matching HLA type.

Via MiXCR, TCRdb re-called the reads, giving one row per CDR3 protein. Of roughly 730,000 distinct CDR3 sequences listed, roughly 30% were seen once; the top ten hold over 15%. Overall study results and limits: Dominant in the ex vivo response were TCR beta clonotypes restricted by HLA-C and specific for CMV. There were carriers of CMV plus the relevant HLA, and cumulative public TCR beta family frequency identified them.

The TCR comes from a human donor in good health (CMV status not recorded). Some clones in this sample may be carry-over from other donors' samples. The specimen was cultured PBMCs, collected from culture after CMV antigen stimulation.

CDR3 sequence: CASSPGTTSGQYF. The CDR3 region has the DNA TGTGCCAGCAGTCCCGGGACCACTTCGGGGCAGTACTTC. This chain uses TRBV7-2 with TRBJ2-7; the D call may be TRBD1 or TRBD2 (5 bases each). Between the trimmed V and J ends, which lost 6 bases and 9 bases, there was a span of 18 bases. The germline V gene encodes CDR1 SGHTA and CDR2 FQGNSA. This CDR3 is 13 amino acids long.